A single sample is the source of the 28 T cell receptor beta chains below, sequenced in a study of T cells in women clearing cervical HPV infection. Assay: immunoSEQ multiplex PCR; the TCRdb copy retains only in-frame clones and omits some. This sample contains about 23,000 clones. The sample consisted of blood buffy coat. Receptors originate from a woman aged 18 to 75 with a cervical HPV16 infection that either progressed to CIN3+ or cleared (not recorded which).

As regards this clone: Read coverage stops 3 residues before the CDR3 terminus; the germline J gene supplies the remainder. The chain recombines TRBV11-3 with TRBJ2-1; D is ambiguous. This CDR3 is 11 amino acids long. The V end was cut by 1 base, the J end by 9 bases, with 4 bases between. Germline CDR1 and CDR2: SGHNT and YENEEA. CDR3 DNA, as far as it was read: TGTGCCAGCAGCTTAGGGGCTGAG. Translating it yields CASSLGAE. The full CDR3 sequence reads CASSLGAEQFF.

Details on this clone: The read comes to an end 3 residues before the CDR3 does, leaving the germline J gene to fill in the end. This chain links TRBV20-1 with TRBJ2-7, with TRBD2 identical over 7 bases. The CDR3 is made up of 14 amino acids. From germline, CDR1 is DFQATT and CDR2 SNEGSKA (reference sequence). J was trimmed by 6 bases and V by 4 bases; bases with no gene match: 12. The sequenced CDR3 bases are TGCAGTGCTAACCTGGGGGGGTTTTCTCTCGAG. It translates to CSANLGGFSLE. The full CDR3 reads CSANLGGFSLEQYF.

Points on this clone: The junction departs from germline at one end; a sequencing error may be responsible. The CDR3 end lies 3 residues beyond the end of the read and is filled in from the germline J gene. This sample also contains other DNA sequences that code for the same CDR3. J is TRBJ1-3 and V is TRBV30; tentative D call: TRBD1 (6 bases). CDR3 length: 16 residues. Germline V gene data show CDR1 as GTSNPN and CDR2 as SVGIG (reference sequence). CDR3 region: CAWSVDRTGSGNTIYF. The part of the CDR3 DNA that was read is TGTGCCTGGAGTGTAGACAGGACCGGCTCTGGAAACACG.

The CDR3 is CASSFWREGLPEQFF. The DNA read from the CDR3 is TGTGCCAGCAGCTTTTGGCGGGAGGGCCTGCCTGAG. The rearrangement uses TRBV7-9 and TRBJ2-1; 9 nucleotides match TRBD2. From the germline J gene comes the end of the CDR3, since the read stops 3 residues before it. The length of the CDR3 is 15 residues. After removal of 3 bases from V and 9 bases from J, the junction contained 9 bases not matched to a gene. CDR1 and CDR2 (germline): SEHNR, FQNEAQ (reference sequence).

A word on this clone: The read ends 3 residues shy of where the CDR3 ends; the end is completed using the germline J gene. This chain joins TRBV11-2 and TRBJ1-1, with D possibly TRBD1 on 6 matching bases. Trimming removed 1 base from V and 7 bases from J, with 13 bases in between. This CDR3 is 14 amino acids long. CDR1 SGHAT and CDR2 FQNNGV come from the germline V gene. The sequenced part of the CDR3 DNA is TGTGCCAGCAGCTTAGGGTTACAGGGTTTTGAA. Translation gives CASSLGLQGFE. The full CDR3 protein is CASSLGLQGFEAFF.

Comments on this clone: The read ends 3 residues shy of where the CDR3 ends; the end is completed using the germline J gene. The genes are TRBV6-1 and TRBJ1-3, with 7 positions matching TRBD1. After removal of 2 bases from V and 1 base from J, the junction contained 5 bases not matched to a gene. Germline V gene lookup returns CDR1 MNHNS and CDR2 SASEGT. This CDR3 is built from 16 residues. The CDR3 DNA, read in part, is TGTGCCAGCAGTGAACCAGGGGGTGTTTCTGGAAACACC. It translates to CASSEPGGVSGNT. From start to end, the CDR3 is CASSEPGGVSGNTIYF.

Measured by frequency, this clone is medium-sized. The read terminates 3 residues before the CDR3 end, so the remaining end is supplied by the germline J gene. V usage is TRBV28 and J usage is TRBJ2-1, with 10 bases identical to TRBD2. This CDR3 is built from 17 residues. Germline loops: CDR1 MDHEN, CDR2 SYDVKM. The trim removed 2 bases at V and 6 bases at J, leaving 10 bases unmatched. The CDR3 protein is CASSLEFLLAGGNEQFF. The covered CDR3 bases are TGTGCCAGCAGTTTAGAGTTCTTGTTAGCGGGAGGCAATGAG.

A note on this clone: The CDR3 end falls 3 residues outside the read, so it is completed with the germline J gene. The chain joins TRBV2 to TRBJ1-5; weak D call: TRBD1 (5 bases). This CDR3 contains 15 residues. Trimming removed 4 bases from V and 0 bases from J, with 10 bases in between. The V gene's germline CDR1 is SNHLY and CDR2 FYNNEI. CDR3 DNA (partial): TGTGCCAGCAGTGTAGGGCAGGGTAGCAATCAGCCC. This sequence encodes CASSVGQGSNQP. The complete CDR3 sequence is CASSVGQGSNQPQHF.

With regard to this clone: Read data end 3 residues before the CDR3 end; the end is taken from the germline J gene. This chain joins TRBV30 and TRBJ2-2, with D possibly TRBD2 on 5 matching bases. This CDR3 contains 14 residues. CDR1 is GTSNPN, CDR2 SVGIG, per germline (reference sequence). The germline V and J ends were trimmed by 6 bases and 2 bases, with 13 bases remaining between them. The CDR3 loop reads CACPRGRNTGELFF. CDR3 DNA, as far as it was read: TGTGCCTGTCCCAGAGGGCGCAACACCGGGGAG.

About this clone: The read ends 3 residues early relative to the CDR3; the germline J gene fills the gap. The rearrangement links TRBV2 to TRBJ2-3, with TRBD2 matching over 7 bases. In germline, CDR1 is SNHLY, CDR2 FYNNEI. The CDR3 runs 17 residues. J was trimmed by 2 bases and V by 3 bases; bases with no gene match: 11. CDR3 bases read: TGTGCCAGCAGTGAGCGTTTGAGCGGGACTTTCACAGATACG. Its translation: CASSERLSGTFTDT. The entire CDR3 sequence reads CASSERLSGTFTDTQYF.

On this clone: Read data end 3 residues before the CDR3 end; the end is taken from the germline J gene. The J gene is TRBJ2-1, the V gene TRBV30; perhaps D is TRBD1 or TRBD2 (6 bases each). V was cut by 4 bases and J by 8 bases, with 15 bases left in between. This CDR3 is built from 13 residues. Per the germline V gene, CDR1 is GTSNPN and CDR2 is SVGIG (reference sequence). The DNA read from the CDR3 is TGTGCCTGGATCGTAAAGGGGGAGGATGAG. It is translated as CAWIVKGEDE. The whole CDR3 region reads CAWIVKGEDEQFF.

Points on this clone: The sequence runs out 3 residues before the end of the CDR3; the remainder is reconstructed from the germline J gene. The rearrangement links TRBV11-2 to TRBJ1-1; no firm D call. Germline V gives CDR1 SGHAT, CDR2 FQNNGV. The CDR3 has 11 amino acids. CDR3 residues: CASSLEFVAFF. CDR3 DNA (partial): TGTGCCAGCAGCTTAGAATTCGTG.

Note on this clone: The CDR3 end falls 3 residues outside the read, so it is completed with the germline J gene. This chain joins TRBV7-3 and TRBJ2-1, with TRBD2 identical over 9 bases. Germline CDR1 reads SGHTA; CDR2 reads FQGTGA. The CDR3 contains 15 residues. J gave up 5 bases and V 2 bases, and 4 bases lay outside the gene matches. Incomplete CDR3 DNA: TGTGCCAGCAGCTTAGAGACTAGCGGAAACAATGAG. This translates into CASSLETSGNNE. The entire CDR3 sequence reads CASSLETSGNNEQFF.

On this clone: The read ends 3 residues before the CDR3 terminus; that terminus is restored from the germline J gene. The chain is built from TRBV2 and TRBJ2-7; 9 bases align to TRBD2. The V segment lost 3 bases and the J segment 2 bases; nucleotides outside the gene matches: 8. This CDR3 region has 16 residues. Germline-derived CDR1 and CDR2 are SNHLY and FYNNEI. CDR3 sequence reads: CASSDPQRGVTYEQYF. The part of the CDR3 DNA that was read is TGTGCCAGCAGTGACCCTCAGCGGGGGGTTACCTACGAG.

Details on this clone: The DNA ends 3 residues before the CDR3 does, and the rest of the CDR3 is filled in from the germline J gene. The chain uses TRBV5-6 and TRBJ2-7; 12 bases are shared with TRBD1. V dropped 4 bases and J dropped 3; count of bases not matched to a gene: 5. CDR3 size: 15 residues. Germline lookup yields CDR1 SGHDT and CDR2 YYEEEE. Here the CDR3 reads CASSPGTGGFYEQYF. The sequenced CDR3 bases are TGTGCCAGCAGCCCCGGGACAGGGGGCTTCTACGAG.

As regards this clone: The observed sequence ends 3 residues before the CDR3 terminus, with the missing tail filled in from the germline J gene. The gene calls are TRBV5-6 and TRBJ1-4; a weak D match, TRBD1 (5 bases). CDR1 and CDR2 from the germline V gene are SGHDT and YYEEEE. The CDR3 covers 15 residues. Deletions cut 3 bases from V and 3 bases from J, with 12 bases between. The CDR3 here is CASSWGVSPNEKLFF. The CDR3 bases that were read are TGTGCCAGCAGCTGGGGGGTTTCACCTAATGAAAAA.

Concerning this clone itself: Read sequence stops 3 residues before the CDR3 end, and the germline J gene provides the missing end. This rearrangement joins TRBV30 to TRBJ1-2; D is unresolved. The CDR3 is 11 amino acids. Germline loops: CDR1 GTSNPN, CDR2 SVGIG (reference sequence). Trimming stripped 0 bases from V and 7 bases from J, with 6 bases between. CDR3: CAWSVGRGYTF. The CDR3 DNA, read in part, is TGTGCCTGGAGTGTCGGTCGTGGC.

With regard to this clone: Sequencing ends 3 residues short of the CDR3 end; the germline J gene provides the rest. The chain carries TRBV6-4 and TRBJ1-6, with TRBD1 matching 9 bases. The CDR3 is made up of 15 amino acids. Losses at the gene ends were 5 bases for V and 8 bases for J; bases not matched to a gene: 7. CDR1 is MRHNA, CDR2 SNTAGT, per germline. The CDR3 sequence is CASSMDRGDHSPLHF. Incomplete CDR3 DNA: TGTGCCAGCAGTATGGACAGGGGTGATCATTCACCC.

Concerning this clone: The missing CDR3 end, 3 residues past where the read stops, is filled in from the germline J gene. V is TRBV7-6 and J is TRBJ2-2, with 7 bases lining up with TRBD1. V trimming: 2 bases; J trimming: 2 bases; junction bases outside the gene matches: 5. The CDR3 is made up of 16 amino acids. Germline CDR1 is SGHVS and CDR2 is FNYEAQ. Here the CDR3 reads CASSLRQGINTGELFF. The sequenced part of the CDR3 DNA is TGTGCCAGCAGCTTACGACAGGGAATCAACACCGGGGAG.

As for this clone: The missing CDR3 end, 3 residues past where the read stops, is filled in from the germline J gene. The rearrangement joins TRBV4-2 to TRBJ1-3; 7 bases align to TRBD1. CDR1 LGHNA and CDR2 YNFKEQ come from the germline V gene. The junction had 11 bases not matched to a gene; V was cut back by 3 bases and J by 3 bases. The CDR3 loop spans 17 amino acids. The sequenced CDR3 bases are TGTGCCAGCAGCCACCGGGACAGAATATTCCTTGGAAACACC. It translates to CASSHRDRIFLGNT. The entire CDR3 protein is CASSHRDRIFLGNTIYF.

Concerning this clone itself: The read stops 3 residues short of the end of the CDR3; the missing end is completed from the germline J gene. The rearrangement joins TRBV7-9 to TRBJ1-2, with TRBD1 identical over 7 bases. Looked up from germline, CDR1 is SEHNR and CDR2 is FQNEAQ (reference sequence). The CDR3 has 14 amino acids. The chain's CDR3 is CASSVRGQFYDYTF. CDR3 DNA (partial): TGTGCCAGCAGTGTAAGGGGGCAGTTCTACGAC.

With respect to this clone: The CDR3 extends 3 residues past the end of the read, so its final part is completed from the germline J gene. J is TRBJ1-3 and V is TRBV29-1; the D gene is possibly TRBD1 (6 bases). CDR1 and CDR2 from the germline V gene are SQVTM and ANQGSEA. The CDR3 has 16 residues. Trimming left V 7 bases short and J 1 base short, with 20 bases between. The CDR3 region is CSAASQDRPSGNTIYF. The CDR3 bases that were read are TGCAGCGCGGCTTCTCAGGACAGACCATCTGGAAACACC. The full variable domain, in which reference TRBV29-1 and TRBJ1-3 provide the parts outside the CDR3, is SAVISQKPSRDICQRGTSLTIQCQVDSQVTMMFWYRQQPGQSLTLIATANQGSEATYESGFVIDKFPISRPNLTFSTLTVSNMSPEDSSIYLCSAASQDRPSGNTIYFGEGSWLTVV.

A note on this clone: The sequenced fragment ends 3 residues before the CDR3 boundary, so the rest is inferred from the germline J gene. V and J are TRBV5-8 and TRBJ2-3; 8 bases match TRBD2. Germline assignment: CDR1 SGHTS and CDR2 YDEGEE. This CDR3 comprises 15 residues. V trimming: 4 bases; J trimming: 2 bases; junction bases outside the gene matches: 6. Here the CDR3 reads CASSHTSGHTDTQYF. The DNA read from the CDR3 is TGTGCCAGCAGCCACACTAGCGGACACACAGATACG.

As to this clone: The sequenced fragment ends 3 residues before the CDR3 boundary, so the rest is inferred from the germline J gene. The chain is built from TRBV6-1 and TRBJ2-5; 8 bases align to TRBD1. The length of the CDR3 is 15 residues. Germline loops: CDR1 MNHNS, CDR2 SASEGT. J lost 5 bases, V lost 4 bases, and 9 bases had no gene match. The CDR3 region is CASSAGRGQLETQYF. The CDR3 bases that were read are TGTGCCAGCAGTGCCGGCAGGGGGCAGTTGGAGACC.

Turning to this clone: Other DNA sequences in this specimen translate into the identical CDR3. The CDR3: CASNPSGSGNTIYF. The part of the CDR3 DNA that was read is TGTGCCAGCAACCCCAGCGGCTCTGGAAACACC. The chain recombines TRBV7-9 with TRBJ1-3; D is undetermined. The DNA ends 3 residues before the CDR3 does, and the rest of the CDR3 is filled in from the germline J gene. The V end lost 7 bases, the J end lost 0 bases, and 10 bases lay between the germline ends. Germline loops: CDR1 SEHNR, CDR2 FQNEAQ (reference sequence). This CDR3 is 14 amino acids long.

Worth noting for this clone: The CDR3 end lies 3 residues beyond the end of the read and is filled in from the germline J gene. The V gene is TRBV20-1, the J gene TRBJ2-6, with unresolved D. The CDR3 sequence is 14 residues long. Germline V gene sequence: CDR1 DFQATT, CDR2 SNEGSKA (reference sequence). Trimming cost V 3 bases and J 0 bases, with 6 bases left between them. The CDR3 DNA, read in part, is TGCAGTGCTAGCCCCCTCTCTGGGGCCAACGTC. Translation gives CSASPLSGANV. The entire CDR3 reads CSASPLSGANVLTF.

About this clone itself: The CDR3 end falls 3 residues outside the read, so it is completed with the germline J gene. The genes are TRBV2 and TRBJ1-2; D is unclear. The CDR3 is 15 amino acids. CDR1 is SNHLY and CDR2 is FYNNEI in the germline V gene. Trimming took off 2 bases at V and 5 bases at J, with 15 bases between the two ends. The sequenced part of the CDR3 DNA is TGTGCCAGCAGTGAATTGTTTCGGGGAATATATGGC. As protein: CASSELFRGIYG. The CDR3 reads in full as CASSELFRGIYGYTF.

Of note for this clone: The sequence runs out 3 residues before the end of the CDR3; the remainder is reconstructed from the germline J gene. The chain combines TRBV7-9 with TRBJ1-2; no firm D call. This CDR3 comprises 14 residues. Germline V gene sequence: CDR1 SEHNR, CDR2 FQNEAQ (reference sequence). CDR3 DNA, as far as it was read: TGTGCCAGCAGTTTGGAGGGCAGCAGATCGGGC. This encodes CASSLEGSRSG. The whole CDR3 sequence is CASSLEGSRSGYTF.